Listed below are T cell receptor beta chains from one sample, sequenced in a study of PD-1 blockade in classical Hodgkin lymphoma. TCRdb's copy holds only in-frame clones and misses some; the assay was immunoSEQ multiplex PCR. Of tens of thousands of clones in the sample, less than 85% were seen once. Sequenced material: CD4+ T cells from blood, taken before the fourth cycle of nivolumab. The source is a human donor with classical Hodgkin lymphoma. CDR3s include the opening cysteine and the closing phenylalanine or tryptophan. The D gene is left open where the match is weak. A row's size may be missing; if present it is once, few, many or a size class.

TRBJ1-1	.	.	TRBV6-1	TGTGCCAGCAGCGTCATGAACACTGAAGCTTTCTTT	CASSVMNTEAFF
TRBJ1-3	.	.	TRBV2	TGTGCCAGCAAGGCAGGGACAAGACGCTCTGGAAACACCATATATTTT	CASKAGTRRSGNTIYF
TRBJ1-3	.	.	TRBV18	TGTGCCAGCTCACAGTGGGACAACTCTGGAAACACCATATATTTT	CASSQWDNSGNTIYF
TRBJ1-6	.	few	TRBV30	TGTGCCTGGACGGCACGCTATAATTCACCCCTCCACTTT	CAWTARYNSPLHF
TRBJ2-5	.	few	TRBV18	TGTGCCAGCTCACCAAGGGAGACCCAGTACTTC	CASSPRETQYF
TRBJ2-7	TRBD2	few	TRBV27	TGTGCCAGCAGTTTATTAGGGACTAGCGGGAGGGCCATTTCCAACTACGAGCAGTACTTC	CASSLLGTSGRAISNYEQYF
TRBJ1-4	.	.	TRBV27	TGTGCCAGCAGTGCCAGGGTCGCAACTAATGAAAAACTGTTTTTT	CASSARVATNEKLFF
TRBJ1-5	.	.	TRBV10-3	TGTGCCATCAGTGAGTCAGAAGAGAGCAATCAGCCCCAGCATTTT	CAISESEESNQPQHF
TRBJ2-3	TRBD2	.	TRBV4-2	TGTGCCAGCAGCCCAACGCTAGCGGGAGCTGATACGCAGTATTTT	CASSPTLAGADTQYF
TRBJ1-2	.	few	TRBV6-5	TGTGCCAGCAGTTTCACGACAGGCTATGGCTACACCTTC	CASSFTTGYGYTF
TRBJ1-2	.	.	TRBV6-4	TGTGCCAGCAGTGACACCTCGGGCAGGGGCTACACCTTC	CASSDTSGRGYTF
TRBJ2-1	.	.	TRBV27	TGTGCCAGCAGAGCCTATCGGAGCGGCGGGAATGAGCAGTTCTTC	CASRAYRSGGNEQFF
TRBJ2-1	.	.	TRBV18	TGTGCCAGCTCACCCACGGGAACCTACAATGAGCAGTTCTTC	CASSPTGTYNEQFF
TRBJ1-2	.	.	TRBV5-4	TGTGCCAGCAGTAACAAGGGGGAGGGAATCTATGGCTACACCTTC	CASSNKGEGIYGYTF
TRBJ2-2	TRBD2	.	TRBV2	TGTGCCAGCAGTCTACTAGCGGGAGGGACCGGGGAGCTGTTTTTT	CASSLLAGGTGELFF
TRBJ2-1	.	.	TRBV11-2	TGTGCCAGCAGCTTAGCGTTATGGGGGAGGGGGCGCCCCCACAATGAGCAGTTCTTC	CASSLALWGRGRPHNEQFF
TRBJ2-4	.	.	TRBV19	TGTGCCAGTAGTACCGGGGGACTGATAAACATTCAGTACTTC	CASSTGGLINIQYF
TRBJ2-3	.	.	TRBV5-1	TGCGCCAGCAGCTTGGGGGGCAGATCTACAGATACGCAGTATTTT	CASSLGGRSTDTQYF
TRBJ1-1	TRBD1	.	TRBV19	TGTGCCAGTAGTATTCTTAGGACAGGGGTGAACACTGAAGCTTTCTTT	CASSILRTGVNTEAFF
TRBJ2-3	.	.	TRBV5-6	TGTGCCAGCAGCTATGTCCCCGTGGACTGGAGCACAGATACGCAGTATTTT	CASSYVPVDWSTDTQYF
TRBJ2-3	TRBD1	.	TRBV27	TGTGCCAGCAGCCGGGACAGGGGGACAGATACGCAGTATTTT	CASSRDRGTDTQYF
TRBJ1-2	.	.	TRBV4-2	TGTGCCAGCAGCCAAGATTGGGGGCGTGGTGGCTACACCTTC	CASSQDWGRGGYTF
TRBJ1-2	.	few	TRBV6-5	TGTGCCAGCAGTTACTCGAGTCTGGTCGGGCATGGCTACACCTTC	CASSYSSLVGHGYTF
TRBJ1-2	TRBD1	.	TRBV18	TGTGCCAGCTCACCGGGGACAGGGTCAGATGGCTACACCTTC	CASSPGTGSDGYTF
TRBJ2-3	.	.	TRBV7-2	TGTGCCAGCAGCACGGCGGGGGATACGCAGTATTTT	CASSTAGDTQYF
TRBJ2-1	TRBD2	once	TRBV10-3	TGTGCCATCAGTGAGTCGCCTAGCGGGAGCTCTGAGCAGTTCTTC	CAISESPSGSSEQFF